The clone carrying this T cell receptor beta chain was seen many times. CDR1 is MNHEY and CDR2 is SMNVEV in the germline V gene (reference sequence). The CDR3 contains 13 residues. The trim removed 3 bases at V and 5 bases at J, leaving 2 bases unmatched. This sample is part of a study of molecular identifiers for immune sequencing clone quantification. Sorted cell numbers of about 19,000 to 1,000,000, with 10%, 30% or 50% RNA, served as input for naive CD8 libraries. MiXCR, applied by TCRdb to the PCR reads, yields one record per CDR3 protein. The table shows about 640,000 distinct CDR3 sequences, with around 20% occurring only once.

The TCR was taken from a human donor in good health. Some libraries in this study had Jurkat cell RNA spiked in. V is TRBV27 and J is TRBJ2-7; 9 positions match TRBD2. Sequencing was done on a sample of naive CD8+ T cells from blood, with Jurkat cell RNA spiked in. Sample subset: FACS-sorted CD8+CD4-CCR7+CD45RA+ naive T cells. This chain's CDR3 is CASSLTSGHEQYF. CDR3 coding DNA: TGTGCCAGCAGTTTGACTAGCGGCCACGAGCAGTACTTC.